This T cell receptor (beta chain) was sequenced during a study of T cell repertoires in cytomegalovirus infection. Study details: Public TCR beta signatures provided an indication of both CMV infection and a matching HLA type.

TCRdb called the reads again in MiXCR, with one record for every CDR3 protein. The sample yields 680,000 or so distinct CDR3 sequences, 35% to 45% seen once. This clonotype occurred a few times. This CDR3 is built from 16 residues. In germline, CDR1 is MGHRA, CDR2 YSYEKL. V dropped 0 bases and J dropped 1; count of bases not matched to a gene: 5. V gene TRBV4-1 combines with J gene TRBJ1-1; the match to TRBD1 covers 7 bases. Sequenced: PBMCs. The clonotype comes from a human donor in good health (CMV status not recorded). Some clones in this sample may be carry-over from other donors' samples. In DNA form, the CDR3 reads TGCGCCAGCAGCCAAGATATGGGGACAGAGAACACTGAAGCTTTCTTT. It translates to CASSQDMGTENTEAFF.